This T cell receptor beta chain emerged from a study of blood T cell repertoires in COVID-19. Turning to the study itself: PBMCs, B-cell-depleted T cells, or T cells were the source of the cDNA or gDNA that made up the material.

Original analysis: Estimation of nucleated cell counts relied on the amplification of reference gene primers. Profiled with immunoSEQ multiplex PCR; TCRdb holds only in-frame clones, not every one. V and J calls and clone size are given by that table; D and trimming were obtained from the DNA. Here the sample spans approximately 490,000 clones, roughly nine tenths being singletons. Participants came from some 26 US areas, aged about 18 to 89 years. Grouping used clinical history reported by participants in a survey and questionnaire. The J segment lost 6 bases and the V segment lost 3 bases, leaving 9 bases of the junction unmatched. This CDR3 has 15 amino acids. CDR1 is MNHNS, CDR2 SASEGT, per germline.

The sample was PBMCs or T cells enriched from blood (not recorded which). This receptor was obtained from a woman aged 55-70 years who had recovered from COVID-19. The V call is TRBV6-1, the J call TRBJ2-3, with TRBD1 identical over 7 bases. The CDR3: CASSDGQVKYDTQYF. CDR3 coding DNA: TGTGCCAGCAGTGACGGACAGGTCAAATACGATACGCAGTATTTT.